This entry concerns a single T cell receptor beta chain. Its antigen is unidentified. These data are taken from a study of T cell clones after liver transplantation. Study as a whole: Third-party-reactive TCRbeta sequences from pre-transplant mixed lymphocyte reactions served as antigen-independent comparators. Three of eight recipients were HCV-positive; others had non-autoimmune, non-viral indications. At least one year of complete immunosuppression withdrawal without enzymes over twice normal defined tolerance.

The study, taken as a whole, reports: The donor-reactive repertoire was only partly measurable in two subjects, lacking donor cells.

TCRdb keeps only in-frame clones here, not all; method: immunoSEQ multiplex PCR. The sample lists approximately 19,000 clones, approximately 80% occurring once. Trimming left V 1 base short and J 7 bases short, with 5 bases between. The CDR3 has 13 residues. Germline values: CDR1 MGHRA, CDR2 YSYEKL. The TCR sequence derives from a human patient who received a liver transplant. Some T cells may be supplied by the graft donor. The sample consisted of CD8+ T cells from blood, taken less than 50 months after liver transplant. This sequence joins TRBV4-1 and TRBJ1-6; D call uncertain. CDR3: CASSQVVNSPLHF. DNA for the CDR3: TGCGCCAGCAGCCAAGTCGTAAATTCACCCCTCCACTTT.